Each of the 28 T cell receptor beta chains below was sequenced from the same sample in a study of response to subunit inactivated influenza vaccine. TCRdb recomputed calls from the RT-PCR reads with MiXCR, one row per CDR3 protein. This table has hundreds of thousands of distinct CDR3 sequences, 6.5% to 8% appearing once. The sample was PBMCs from blood, taken 23 to 25 months after vaccination. Every receptor here comes from a man aged 50 to 69 who received an inactivated influenza vaccine.

This clonotype was seen only a few times. This chain uses TRBV4-3 with TRBJ2-2, with TRBD2 matching over 10 bases. J lost 6 bases, V lost 4 bases, and 11 bases had no gene match. The CDR3 covers 17 residues. In germline, CDR1 is LGHNA, CDR2 YSLEER. The CDR3 DNA reads TGCGCCAGCAGCCCCCCCCCCAGCGGGGGGGCCTCCGGGGAGCTGTTTTTT. The encoded protein is CASSPPPSGGASGELFF.

This clonotype has only a few counts. The rearrangement links TRBV5-7 to TRBJ2-1; tentatively, D is TRBD2 (5 bases). TRBV5-7 is marked as an open reading frame, function uncertain. V lost 4 bases and J 7 bases, leaving 12 bases between the germline ends. There are 13 residues in the CDR3. In nucleotides, the CDR3 is TGTGCCAGCAGCCCGAATGGAGGTAATGAGCAGTTCTTC. Translated, it gives CASSPNGGNEQFF.

The rearrangement uses TRBV20-1 and TRBJ2-5; a weak D match, TRBD2 (6 bases). The CDR3 consists of 15 residues. V lost 0 bases to trimming and J lost 2 bases, with 13 bases between them. Germline assignment: CDR1 DFQATT and CDR2 SNEGSKA (reference sequence). CDR3 in DNA: TGCAGTGCTAGAGATTCTACGGGACTGCAAGAGACCCAGTACTTC. Its protein is CSARDSTGLQETQYF.

This clonotype came up many times. V is TRBV29-1 and J is TRBJ2-7; D is uncertain. CDR3 length: 13 residues. The germline V gene encodes CDR1 SQVTM and CDR2 ANQGSEA. V lost 1 base to trimming and J lost 1 base, with 8 bases between them. The CDR3 region is CSVEGSGSYEQYF. The DNA for the CDR3 is TGCAGCGTTGAAGGCAGTGGTTCCTACGAGCAGTACTTC.

This clonotype was seen only a few times. This chain links TRBV25-1 with TRBJ1-6; D is unresolved. CDR3 length equals 16 residues. Deletions cut 3 bases from V and 3 bases from J, with 12 bases between. Germline values: CDR1 MGHDK, CDR2 SYGVNS. The CDR3 nucleotides read TGTGCCAGCAGTGACTCCCGGGTTGTCTATAATTCACCCCTCCACTTT. This gives the protein CASSDSRVVYNSPLHF. Combining the CDR3 with reference TRBV25-1 and TRBJ1-6 gives the whole variable domain EADIYQTPRYLVIGTGKKITLECSQTMGHDKMYWYQQDPGMELHLIHYSYGVNSTEKGDLSSESTVSRIRTEHFPLTLESARPSHTSQYLCASSDSRVVYNSPLHFGNGTRLTVT.

The V and J genes are TRBV4-1 and TRBJ1-5, with D hard to call. V was cut by 5 bases and J by 4 bases, with 18 bases left in between. The CDR3 extends over 16 amino acids. The germline V gene encodes CDR1 MGHRA and CDR2 YSYEKL. CDR3 sequence reads: CASSLYEGRHNQPQHF. CDR3 DNA: TGCGCCAGCAGCTTATACGAAGGACGGCATAATCAGCCCCAGCATTTT.

In this sample, this clonotype turned up a few times. The genes are TRBV29-1 and TRBJ1-4; D remains unclear. The V and J ends lost 7 bases and 3 bases respectively, with 12 bases between them. CDR3 length: 13 residues. Looked up from germline, CDR1 is SQVTM and CDR2 is ANQGSEA. The CDR3 loop reads CSATKGSNEKLFF. The CDR3 DNA follows: TGCAGCGCCACCAAGGGTTCTAATGAAAAACTGTTTTTT.

The sample holds a few counts of this clonotype. The chain links TRBV7-2 to TRBJ2-7; 9 bases match TRBD1. Losses at the gene ends were 0 bases for V and 6 bases for J; bases not matched to a gene: 6. The germline gives CDR1 SGHTA, CDR2 FQGNSA. This CDR3 is built from 15 residues. This CDR3 is CASSLALQGAAEQYF. CDR3 DNA: TGTGCCAGCAGCTTAGCCTTACAGGGGGCGGCCGAGCAGTACTTC.

This clonotype was counted at least ten times. The chain combines TRBV2 with TRBJ1-5; D is undetermined. Looked up from germline, CDR1 is SNHLY and CDR2 is FYNNEI. V lost 2 bases and J 6 bases, leaving 14 bases between the germline ends. The CDR3 runs 15 residues. This CDR3 reads CASSERQRRRQPQHF. The CDR3 region has the DNA TGTGCCAGCAGTGAACGGCAAAGGAGGCGTCAGCCCCAGCATTTT.

This clonotype has ten or more counts. The V call is TRBV4-1, the J call TRBJ1-1; D is unclear. Trimming removed 0 bases from V and 5 bases from J, with 13 bases in between. This CDR3 region has 15 residues. Germline values: CDR1 MGHRA, CDR2 YSYEKL. CDR3 sequence reads: CASSQDEQSLTEAFF. The CDR3 region has the DNA TGCGCCAGCAGCCAAGATGAGCAATCATTAACTGAAGCTTTCTTT.

In this sample, this clonotype turned up a few times. The rearrangement links TRBV12-3 or TRBV12-4 to TRBJ2-1; perhaps TRBD1 as D (7 bases). V was shortened by 3 bases and J by 2 bases, with 14 bases between the two germline ends. The CDR3 totals 16 residues. This CDR3 reads CASSLEGALPYNEQFF. Written as DNA, the CDR3 is TGTGCCAGCAGTTTGGAGGGGGCCCTTCCCTACAATGAGCAGTTCTTC.

CDR3 nucleotides: TGCGCCAGCAGCCAAGGGGCCACCTACACCGGGGAGCTGTTTTTT. Its protein product is CASSQGATYTGELFF. J is TRBJ2-2 and V is TRBV4-1; no firm D call. From germline, CDR1 is MGHRA and CDR2 YSYEKL. The ends were cut back, 1 base at V and 3 bases at J, with 9 bases in the middle. The CDR3 totals 15 residues.

This clonotype has a count of ten or more. The chain joins TRBV12-3 or TRBV12-4 to TRBJ1-1; D is unresolved. V shed 6 bases and J shed 0 bases, with 8 bases lying between them. The CDR3 is made up of 13 amino acids. The CDR3 is CASSLQVNTEAFF. DNA of the CDR3: TGTGCCAGCAGCTTGCAGGTGAACACTGAAGCTTTCTTT.

The rearrangement joins TRBV20-1 to TRBJ1-4, with 7 bases fitting TRBD1. V lost 5 bases to trimming and J lost 4 bases; unmatched junction nucleotides: 7. The germline gives CDR1 DFQATT, CDR2 SNEGSKA (reference sequence). The CDR3 length is 14 residues. The DNA for the CDR3 is TGCAGTGCTGGGAGGGGGCCCGATAATGAAAAACTGTTTTTT. Amino acid sequence: CSAGRGPDNEKLFF.

The chain employs TRBV30 and TRBJ1-1; possible D gene TRBD1, 6 bases. The length of the CDR3 is 14 residues. Germline V CDR1 and CDR2: GTSNPN, SVGIG (reference sequence). Trimming removed 2 bases from V and 8 bases from J, with 18 bases in between. The DNA of the CDR3 is TGTGCCTGGAGTACGCCGGGACAACTCTTCGAAGCTTTCTTT. Protein product: CAWSTPGQLFEAFF.

This clonotype was observed many times. This chain links TRBV20-1 with TRBJ1-5; 11 nucleotides line up with TRBD1. The CDR3 spans 14 residues. V was clipped by 6 bases and J by 3 bases; unmatched bases: 4. Germline CDR1 is DFQATT and CDR2 is SNEGSKA (reference sequence). CDR3 sequence: CSAGTGGSNQPQHF. Here the CDR3 DNA reads TGCAGTGCCGGGACAGGGGGATCCAATCAGCCCCAGCATTTT.

This clonotype has just a few counts. V gene TRBV6-1 combines with J gene TRBJ2-1; 8 bases fit TRBD2. This CDR3 comprises 16 residues. After removal of 4 bases from V and 6 bases from J, the junction contained 11 bases not matched to a gene. CDR1 and CDR2 (germline): MNHNS, SASEGT. DNA for the CDR3: TGTGCCAGCAGTGGGGCTGGCGGACTAGCCCGCAATGAGCAGTTCTTC. Translation gives CASSGAGGLARNEQFF.

This clonotype was detected a few times. The CDR3 is CASGASGGVETQYF. DNA of the CDR3: TGTGCCAGCGGAGCGTCAGGGGGGGTAGAGACCCAGTACTTC. The chain uses TRBV6-2 or TRBV6-3 and TRBJ2-5; D assignment may be TRBD1 or TRBD2 (7 bases each). Germline CDR1 reads MNHEY; CDR2 reads SVGEGT. The CDR3 loop spans 14 amino acids. Trimming pared 8 bases from V and 4 bases from J, leaving 17 bases between.

V is TRBV6-1 and J is TRBJ2-1; 9 bases fit TRBD1. The J segment lost 7 bases and the V segment lost 8 bases, leaving 9 bases of the junction unmatched. There are 14 residues in the CDR3. Germline V lookup: CDR1 MNHNS, CDR2 SASEGT. The CDR3 loop reads CASGRDRELNEQFF. The CDR3 bases are TGTGCCAGCGGCCGGGACAGGGAATTGAATGAGCAGTTCTTC.

This clonotype was seen a few times. V is TRBV13 and J is TRBJ1-4; tentatively, D is TRBD1 (5 bases). The germline V gene has CDR1 PRHDT and CDR2 FYEKMQ (reference sequence). V lost 7 bases, J lost 8 bases, and 20 bases lay in between. The CDR3 spans 15 residues. The CDR3 DNA is TGTGCCAGCACCGACGCGTGGGGGTCGAAGGAAAAACTGTTTTTT. Protein: CASTDAWGSKEKLFF.

This clonotype was seen more than once but under ten times. The V call is TRBV6-1, the J call TRBJ1-2, with a tentative D call TRBD1 (5 bases). Between the trimmed V and J ends, which lost 6 bases and 2 bases, there was a span of 22 bases. CDR3 length: 17 amino acids. In germline, CDR1 is MNHNS, CDR2 SASEGT. As DNA, the CDR3 is TGTGCCAGCAGATCGTCTGGGGCGGAAGTATCCAACTATGGCTACACCTTC. Its protein is CASRSSGAEVSNYGYTF.

This clonotype was detected many times. This sequence joins TRBV6-2 or TRBV6-3 and TRBJ2-2, with TRBD1 as a possible D gene (6 bases). The germline gives CDR1 MNHEY, CDR2 SVGEGT. CDR3 length: 15 amino acids. V was clipped by 5 bases and J by 6 bases, with 16 bases between them. CDR3 residues: CASSTIQGISGELFF. CDR3 sequence (DNA): TGTGCCAGCAGTACGATACAGGGAATATCCGGGGAGCTGTTTTTT.

This clonotype showed up just a few times. V usage is TRBV7-9 and J usage is TRBJ2-1; 7 bases agree with TRBD1. After removal of 1 base from V and 14 bases from J, the junction contained 8 bases not matched to a gene. Germline-derived CDR1 and CDR2 are SEHNR and FQNEAQ (reference sequence). CDR3 size: 13 residues. The CDR3 sequence: CASSLDTRQGEFF. For the CDR3, the DNA is TGTGCCAGCAGCTTAGATACCAGACAGGGAGAGTTCTTC.

This clonotype was observed many times. The rearrangement links TRBV5-1 to TRBJ2-3; D is perhaps TRBD2 (6 bases). Germline CDR1 reads SGHRS; CDR2 reads YFSETQ. This CDR3 contains 13 residues. V gave up 4 bases and J gave up 6 bases, with 12 bases separating them. CDR3 sequence (DNA): TGCGCCAGCAGCAGCCGGGAGCTGGATACGCAGTATTTT. This encodes CASSSRELDTQYF. The variable domain in full, completed from reference TRBV5-1 and TRBJ2-3, reads KAGVTQTPRYLIKTRGQQVTLSCSPISGHRSVSWYQQTPGQGLQFLFEYFSETQRNKGNFPGRFSGRQFSNSRSEMNVSTLELGDSALYLCASSSRELDTQYFGPGTRLTVL.

In this sample, this clonotype turned up many times. The chain employs TRBV4-2 and TRBJ1-5; no clear D gene. The CDR3 has 15 amino acids. V lost 0 bases and J lost 7, with 13 bases in between. Germline V gives CDR1 LGHNA, CDR2 YNFKEQ. The CDR3 protein is CASSQDQKGFQPQHF. The CDR3 bases are TGTGCCAGCAGCCAAGATCAGAAGGGTTTCCAGCCCCAGCATTTT.

This clonotype was detected a few times. The chain has TRBV6-1 and TRBJ2-1; 11 bases agree with TRBD2. CDR3 length: 14 amino acids. The V gene's germline CDR1 is MNHNS and CDR2 SASEGT. Trimming took 8 bases from V and 7 from J; bases not matched to a gene: 7. In DNA form, the CDR3 reads TGTGCCAGCTCAACTAGCGGGAGAAGTAATGAGCAGTTCTTC. Amino acid sequence: CASSTSGRSNEQFF.

The J gene is TRBJ2-1, the V gene TRBV12-3 or TRBV12-4, with D possibly being TRBD1 (5 bases). Trimming stripped 3 bases from V and 8 bases from J, with 11 bases between. The length of the CDR3 is 13 residues. CDR3 bases: TGTGCCAGCAGTTTTAGGGGTCGCGATGAGCAGTTCTTC. Its translation: CASSFRGRDEQFF.

This clonotype showed up just a few times. In DNA, the CDR3 is TGTGCCAGCAGCCACGGACAGGGGGCAGGAGGCACTGAAGCTTTCTTT. Encoded protein: CASSHGQGAGGTEAFF. The rearrangement joins TRBV14 to TRBJ1-1; 11 bases map to TRBD1. Germline V gene sequence: CDR1 SGHDN, CDR2 FVKESK. V lost 3 bases, J lost 4 bases, and 7 bases stayed unmatched. CDR3 size: 16 residues.